One and the same sample provided the 32 T cell receptor beta chains below, sequenced in a study of blood T cell repertoires in COVID-19. Profiling relied on immunoSEQ multiplex PCR, and the TCRdb table lists in-frame clones only, not all of them. The table lists fewer than 60,000 clones, roughly four fifths of them singletons. Sequenced sample: peripheral blood. The source is a man between 70 and 80 years old with active COVID-19.

CDR3 sequence: CASSLILASLGETQYF. The CDR3 coding sequence is TGCGCCAGCAGCTTGATTCTCGCTAGCTTGGGGGAGACCCAGTACTTC. This chain uses TRBV5-1 with TRBJ2-5; a possible D gene is TRBD2 (5 bases). Deletions cut 1 base from V and 5 bases from J, with 18 bases between. The CDR3 is 16 residues long. Germline CDR1 reads SGHRS; CDR2 reads YFSETQ.

The chain links TRBV20-1 to TRBJ1-2, with D possibly matching TRBD1 (5 bases). Germline CDR1 is DFQATT and CDR2 is SNEGSKA (reference sequence). The V and J ends lost 3 bases and 0 bases respectively, with 11 bases between them. This CDR3 comprises 14 residues. CDR3 DNA: TGCAGTGCTAGTATGGGGGGAGCTAACTATGGCTACACCTTC. Translation gives CSASMGGANYGYTF.

This clone was picked up a small number of times. The chain is built from TRBV11-2 and TRBJ1-4; TRBD1 matches 7 bases. The CDR3 is 15 residues long. Germline values: CDR1 SGHAT, CDR2 FQNNGV. Losses at the gene ends were 3 bases for V and 8 bases for J; bases not matched to a gene: 9. The CDR3 DNA reads as TGTGCCAGCAGCTTTACAGGGGAGAACGGCGAAAAACTGTTTTTT. Translating gives CASSFTGENGEKLFF.

CDR3 nucleotide sequence: TGTGCCACCAGTGATGGAGGGCACAGTCAGCCCCAGCATTTT. Protein product: CATSDGGHSQPQHF. This chain uses TRBV24-1 with TRBJ1-5; D not resolved. CDR1 is KGHDR and CDR2 is SFDVKD in the germline V gene. The CDR3 contains 14 residues. The V end lost 3 bases, the J end lost 6 bases, and 11 bases lay between the germline ends.

The rearrangement joins TRBV6-4 to TRBJ1-2; 7 nucleotides line up with TRBD1. Unmatched junction bases numbered 2, after V lost 5 bases and J lost 2 bases. This CDR3 spans 13 amino acids. Germline CDR1 is MRHNA and CDR2 is SNTAGT. CDR3 protein: CASSPTGNYGYTF. In DNA form, the CDR3 reads TGTGCCAGCAGTCCGACAGGGAACTATGGCTACACCTTC.

This clone was seen a few times. V usage is TRBV6-2 or TRBV6-3 and J usage is TRBJ1-2, with a tentative D call TRBD1 (5 bases). Germline CDR1 is MNHEY and CDR2 is SVGEGT. V gave up 2 bases and J gave up 3 bases, with 16 bases separating them. The CDR3 contains 16 residues. CDR3 sequence reads: CASSYPGDLRDYGYTF. CDR3 in DNA: TGTGCCAGCAGTTACCCGGGGGATCTAAGGGACTATGGCTACACCTTC.

The chain joins TRBV27 to TRBJ2-5, with TRBD1 as a possible D gene (6 bases). Germline V gene sequence: CDR1 MNHEY, CDR2 SMNVEV (reference sequence). The CDR3 sequence is 15 residues long. The V end lost 0 bases, the J end lost 0 bases, and 8 bases lay between the germline ends. CDR3 amino acids: CASSLSGTNQETQYF. DNA for the CDR3: TGTGCCAGCAGTTTATCCGGGACAAACCAAGAGACCCAGTACTTC.

The chain recombines TRBV30 with TRBJ1-4; D not resolved. V lost 0 bases and J lost 8, with 10 bases in between. The CDR3 consists of 13 residues. Germline-derived CDR1 and CDR2 are GTSNPN and SVGIG (reference sequence). The CDR3 DNA sequence: TGTGCCTGGAGTGTTACCTTGGGCGAAAAACTGTTTTTT. It codes for CAWSVTLGEKLFF.

The chain joins TRBV7-3 to TRBJ1-5; D not resolved. CDR1 is SGHTA and CDR2 is FQGTGA in the germline V gene. The CDR3 consists of 14 residues. Trimming cost V 5 bases and J 6 bases, with 14 bases left between them. The CDR3 region is CASSPEEGCQPQHF. DNA for the CDR3: TGTGCCAGCAGCCCCGAGGAGGGATGTCAGCCCCAGCATTTT.

This chain joins TRBV6-2 or TRBV6-3 and TRBJ2-7, with 10 bases matching TRBD1. V lost 4 bases to trimming and J lost 4 bases; unmatched junction nucleotides: 1. CDR3 size: 13 residues. Germline CDR1 is MNHEY and CDR2 is SVGEGT. The CDR3 loop reads CASSWGQGYEQYF. The CDR3 DNA is TGTGCCAGCAGTTGGGGACAGGGGTACGAGCAGTACTTC.

There are a few counts of this clone. The chain couples TRBV4-3 to TRBJ1-1, with a tentative D call TRBD1 (5 bases). The CDR3 totals 14 residues. Per the germline V gene, CDR1 is LGHNA and CDR2 is YSLEER. V was clipped by 2 bases and J by 5 bases, with 12 bases between them. The CDR3 protein is CASSQLTGGTEAFF. CDR3 nucleotides: TGCGCCAGCAGCCAATTAACAGGCGGTACTGAAGCTTTCTTT.

This sequence joins TRBV12-3 or TRBV12-4 and TRBJ1-2; D is unclear. Deletions cut 3 bases from V and 7 bases from J, with 6 bases between. The CDR3 is made up of 11 amino acids. CDR3 sequence reads: CASSFGSGYTF. The CDR3 DNA sequence: TGTGCCAGCAGTTTTGGGAGTGGCTACACCTTC.

The J gene is TRBJ2-7, the V gene TRBV18; D might be TRBD1 (5 bases). V lost 2 bases, J lost 6 bases, and 20 bases lay in between. The germline gives CDR1 KGHSH, CDR2 LQKENI. The CDR3 loop spans 16 amino acids. Here the CDR3 reads CASSPGAPAWPTEQYF. Here the CDR3 DNA reads TGTGCCAGCTCACCAGGGGCTCCTGCCTGGCCTACCGAGCAGTACTTC.

The chain joins TRBV6-5 to TRBJ2-5; no clear D. The V gene lost 0 bases and the J gene lost 2 bases, with 7 bases spanning the gap. Germline V lookup: CDR1 MNHEY, CDR2 SVGAGI. The CDR3 contains 14 residues. CDR3 DNA: TGTGCCAGCAGTTACTCGGGCAGTCAAGAGACCCAGTACTTC. Translated, it gives CASSYSGSQETQYF.

This sequence joins TRBV7-3 and TRBJ2-6, with a tentative D call TRBD1 (6 bases). This CDR3 has 17 residues. From germline, CDR1 is SGHTA and CDR2 FQGTGA. The V end lost 9 bases, the J end lost 0 bases, and 18 bases lay between the germline ends. Here the CDR3 DNA reads TGTGCCAGTTCCCTCGTGGGGGCTCCCTCTGGGGCCAACGTCCTGACTTTC. Residues: CASSLVGAPSGANVLTF.

The V gene is TRBV18, the J gene TRBJ1-6; no definite D call. The germline gives CDR1 KGHSH, CDR2 LQKENI. With 0 bases removed from V and 9 bases from J, the gap between germline ends came to 15 bases. CDR3 length equals 16 residues. The chain's CDR3 is CASSPPGLGASSPLHF. CDR3 DNA sequence: TGTGCCAGCTCACCACCAGGTCTGGGCGCCAGTTCACCCCTCCACTTT.

The chain employs TRBV7-9 and TRBJ1-1; 7 bases match TRBD1. Germline values: CDR1 SEHNR, CDR2 FQNEAQ (reference sequence). The CDR3 runs 11 residues. Trimming cost V 10 bases and J 3 bases; bases outside gene matches: 2. CDR3 sequence reads: CATQGDTEAFF. CDR3 nucleotide sequence: TGTGCCACCCAGGGGGACACTGAAGCTTTCTTT.

This clone was observed once. The chain combines TRBV14 with TRBJ2-5; perhaps TRBD1 as D (7 bases). CDR3 length equals 15 residues. Deletions cut 4 bases from V and 2 bases from J, with 14 bases between. The germline V gene has CDR1 SGHDN and CDR2 FVKESK. The CDR3 DNA reads TGTGCCAGCAGCCGCGGGCAGGGGGGACAAGAGACCCAGTACTTC. Protein: CASSRGQGGQETQYF.

The V and J genes are TRBV9 and TRBJ2-3, with TRBD2 as a possible D gene (6 bases). Germline CDR1 reads SGDLS; CDR2 reads YYNGEE. V was shortened by 0 bases and J by 3 bases, with 11 bases between the two germline ends. The CDR3 contains 15 residues. Here the CDR3 reads CASSVGGAGTDTQYF. CDR3 DNA: TGTGCCAGCAGCGTAGGAGGGGCGGGGACAGATACGCAGTATTTT. The full variable domain, its missing parts supplied by reference TRBV9 and TRBJ2-3, is DSGVTQTPKHLITATGQRVTLRCSPRSGDLSVYWYQQSLDQGLQFLIQYYNGEERAKGNILERFSAQQFPDLHSELNLSSLELGDSALYFCASSVGGAGTDTQYFGPGTRLTVL.

The chain links TRBV9 to TRBJ1-3; TRBD1 is a possible D gene (5 bases). From germline, CDR1 is SGDLS and CDR2 YYNGEE. The V and J ends lost 4 bases and 5 bases respectively, with 19 bases between them. The CDR3 runs 16 residues. CDR3: CASSPRGGETRNTIYF. The CDR3 DNA follows: TGTGCCAGCAGCCCCCGGGGAGGGGAAACTAGAAACACCATATATTTT.

The CDR3 loop reads CSVVVTGTGGVADTQYF. CDR3 sequence (DNA): TGCAGCGTTGTGGTGACCGGGACAGGGGGCGTCGCAGATACGCAGTATTTT. This sequence joins TRBV29-1 and TRBJ2-3, with 12 bases fitting TRBD1. The trim removed 4 bases at V and 4 bases at J, leaving 12 bases unmatched. CDR3 length: 17 amino acids. Germline V gene sequence: CDR1 SQVTM, CDR2 ANQGSEA.

The chain combines TRBV7-9 with TRBJ1-4; D remains ambiguous. Trimming cost V 1 base and J 5 bases, with 17 bases left between them. This CDR3 region has 17 residues. Germline values: CDR1 SEHNR, CDR2 FQNEAQ (reference sequence). DNA for the CDR3: TGTGCCAGCAGCTTAGATGGAGTGTCCGCGGGGAATGAAAAACTGTTTTTT. It yields the protein CASSLDGVSAGNEKLFF.

Here the CDR3 reads CASSLEGTGGLYEQYF. DNA of the CDR3: TGTGCCAGCAGCCTGGAGGGGACAGGGGGGTTGTACGAGCAGTACTTC. The chain carries TRBV5-6 and TRBJ2-7, with 11 bases matching TRBD1. Trimming took 4 bases from V and 4 from J; bases not matched to a gene: 10. This CDR3 region has 16 residues. Germline values: CDR1 SGHDT, CDR2 YYEEEE.

The genes are TRBV9 and TRBJ2-3; D call uncertain. The CDR3 has 13 amino acids. Trimming left V 3 bases short and J 2 bases short, with 7 bases between. Germline CDR1 and CDR2: SGDLS and YYNGEE. The CDR3 here is CASSESVTDTQYF. The DNA for the CDR3 is TGTGCCAGCAGCGAGAGTGTCACAGATACGCAGTATTTT.

This sequence joins TRBV7-2 and TRBJ2-1; the match to TRBD2 covers 9 bases. CDR1 is SGHTA and CDR2 is FQGNSA in the germline V gene. The CDR3 is 14 amino acids. J lost 4 bases, V lost 10 bases, and 8 bases had no gene match. The CDR3 DNA sequence: TGTGCCACCAAAGCGGGGGGCCTATACAATGAGCAGTTCTTC. Its protein product is CATKAGGLYNEQFF.

This clone appeared a single time. The gene calls are TRBV3-1 (or the pseudogene TRBV3-2) and TRBJ2-7, with TRBD2 identical over 13 bases. This CDR3 is built from 15 residues. The germline gives CDR1 LGHDT, CDR2 YNNKEL (reference sequence). The ends lost 3 bases at V and 4 bases at J; junction bases unmatched: 3. The CDR3 is CASSHGTSGAYEQYF. The CDR3 bases are TGTGCCAGCAGCCACGGGACTAGCGGGGCTTACGAGCAGTACTTC.

The rearrangement joins TRBV24-1 to TRBJ1-5; D gene ambiguous. The CDR3 is 13 residues long. CDR1 is KGHDR and CDR2 is SFDVKD in the germline V gene. Trimming took off 5 bases at V and 5 bases at J, with 9 bases between the two ends. CDR3 in DNA: TGTGCCACCAGTGGAGCCGGGGATCAGCCCCAGCATTTT. Its translation is CATSGAGDQPQHF.

This clone was observed a few times. The chain has TRBV30 and TRBJ1-4; D might be TRBD1 (6 bases). The germline V gene encodes CDR1 GTSNPN and CDR2 SVGIG (reference sequence). Trimming left V 4 bases short and J 0 bases short, with 9 bases between. This CDR3 has 14 residues. The CDR3 region is CAWTDSTTNEKLFF. The CDR3 DNA reads TGTGCCTGGACGGACAGCACAACTAATGAAAAACTGTTTTTT.

The V and J genes are TRBV11-3 and TRBJ1-5, with 10 nucleotides matching TRBD1. Germline V gives CDR1 SGHNT, CDR2 YENEEA. After removal of 5 bases from V and 7 bases from J, the junction contained 11 bases not matched to a gene. The CDR3 is made up of 16 amino acids. For the CDR3, the DNA is TGTGCCAGCAGCCCCCCGACAGGGGGCGGAGAACAGCCCCAGCATTTT. This sequence encodes CASSPPTGGGEQPQHF.

The CDR3 DNA sequence: TGTGCCAGCACCTCGGAAGGGGATAGCAATCAGCCCCAGCATTTT. Amino acids: CASTSEGDSNQPQHF. V and J are TRBV2 and TRBJ1-5, with a tentative D call TRBD1 (5 bases). V lost 7 bases, J lost 0 bases, and 13 bases lay in between. Germline assignment: CDR1 SNHLY and CDR2 FYNNEI. The CDR3 extends over 15 amino acids.

CDR3 nucleotide sequence: TGTGCCAGCAGATCACGGGGGAGTAGCAATCAGCCCCAGCATTTT. Protein: CASRSRGSSNQPQHF. The chain is built from TRBV6-5 and TRBJ1-5; D perhaps matches TRBD1 (5 bases). Deletions cut 6 bases from V and 0 bases from J, with 12 bases between. Germline loops: CDR1 MNHEY, CDR2 SVGAGI. CDR3 length: 15 residues.

The chain is built from TRBV5-1 and TRBJ2-2; a possible D gene is TRBD1 (5 bases). Deletions cut 0 bases from V and 7 bases from J, with 10 bases between. CDR1 is SGHRS, CDR2 YFSETQ, per germline. The CDR3 is 14 amino acids. Written as DNA, the CDR3 is TGCGCCAGCAGCTTGGGACAGCTCGGCGGGGAGCTGTTTTTT. Translated: CASSLGQLGGELFF.